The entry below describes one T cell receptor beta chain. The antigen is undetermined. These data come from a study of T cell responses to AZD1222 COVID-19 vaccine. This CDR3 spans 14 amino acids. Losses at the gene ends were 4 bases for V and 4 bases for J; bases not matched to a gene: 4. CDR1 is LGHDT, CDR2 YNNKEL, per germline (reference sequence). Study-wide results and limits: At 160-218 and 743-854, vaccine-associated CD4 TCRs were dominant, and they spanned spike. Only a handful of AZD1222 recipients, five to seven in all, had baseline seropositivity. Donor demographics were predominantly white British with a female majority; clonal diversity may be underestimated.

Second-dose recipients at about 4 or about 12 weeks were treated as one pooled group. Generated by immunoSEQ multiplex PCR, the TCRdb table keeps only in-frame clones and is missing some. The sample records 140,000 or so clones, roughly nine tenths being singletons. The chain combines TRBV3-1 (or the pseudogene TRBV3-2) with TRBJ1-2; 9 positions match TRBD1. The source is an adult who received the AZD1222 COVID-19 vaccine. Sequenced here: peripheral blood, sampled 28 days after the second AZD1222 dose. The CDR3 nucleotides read TGTGCCAGCAGCCCCGGGACAGGGCTCTATGGCTACACCTTC. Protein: CASSPGTGLYGYTF.